This T cell receptor (beta chain) was retrieved from a study of vaccination effects on CD4 cells after COVID-19. Clones were read by immunoSEQ multiplex PCR, and TCRdb kept only the in-frame ones, dropping some. The table records about 71,000 clones, approximately 70% of them present only once. Viral peptide pool expansion of antigen-specific CD4+ T cells preceded sequencing in the ViraFEST assay. Once cultured for nine to ten days, the cells underwent separation to obtain CD4+ T cells. Among the vaccine recipients, none had a prior SARS-CoV-2 infection, and nucleocapsid antibodies were negative. Supplemented with 7.5 to 10 IU/ml IL-2 and roughly 10 ug/ml peptides, 2 million to 2.5 million PBMC per well were kept in culture. Days 3 and 7 were when half the medium was replaced with IL-2 medium. Of note for this clone: The antigen remains unidentified.

There are 14 residues in the CDR3. Germline loops: CDR1 SGDLS, CDR2 YYNGEE. V lost 2 bases to trimming and J lost 7 bases; unmatched junction nucleotides: 3. This chain links TRBV9 with TRBJ1-4; 9 bases agree with TRBD1. The sequencing used CD4+ T cells from PBMCs cultured with HCoV-OC43 spike peptides, collected before COVID-19 vaccination. The sample's subset: HCoV-OC43 spike overlapping peptide pool stimulation. The source of this sequence is a human donor who received a COVID-19 vaccine. Written as DNA, the CDR3 is TGTGCCAGCAGCGTCGACAGGGGGGCTGAAAAACTGTTTTTT. It translates to CASSVDRGAEKLFF.